The next 24 T cell receptor beta chains were all read from a single sample in a study of tumor-infiltrating lymphocytes in localized non-small cell lung cancer. Repertoires were generated with immunoSEQ multiplex PCR, while TCRdb's copy carries only in-frame clones and drops some. Here the sample spans fewer than 20,000 clones, over 55% being singletons. Sequencing was done on a sample of lung tumor tissue. The receptors come from a human donor with non-small cell lung cancer.

The genes are TRBV14 and TRBJ1-1; a possible D gene is TRBD1 (5 bases). V dropped 4 bases and J dropped 5 bases, with 14 bases sitting between them. The CDR3 has 14 residues. Germline V lookup: CDR1 SGHDN, CDR2 FVKESK. The CDR3 DNA reads TGTGCCAGCAGCCCCCAGCAGGGCGGGACTGAAGCTTTCTTT. It encodes CASSPQQGGTEAFF.

This clone was seen a single time. This chain joins TRBV11-2 and TRBJ1-2; TRBD1 matches at 10 bases. With V trimmed by 5 bases and J by 8 bases, 5 bases remained unmatched. This CDR3 contains 13 residues. The germline V gene encodes CDR1 SGHAT and CDR2 FQNNGV. This chain's CDR3 is CASSRDRGRGYTF. CDR3 DNA sequence: TGTGCCAGCAGCCGCGACAGGGGGCGAGGCTACACCTTC.

V gene TRBV6-5 combines with J gene TRBJ2-5; no definite D call. The CDR3 totals 12 residues. The germline V gene has CDR1 MNHEY and CDR2 SVGAGI. Trimming removed 1 base from V and 1 base from J, with 1 base in between. The CDR3 is CASSYFQETQYF. CDR3 coding DNA: TGTGCCAGCAGTTACTTCCAAGAGACCCAGTACTTC.

The gene calls are TRBV18 and TRBJ2-5, with TRBD2 matching 7 bases. The CDR3 length is 14 residues. V dropped 6 bases and J dropped 4; count of bases not matched to a gene: 8. Germline values: CDR1 KGHSH, CDR2 LQKENI. The CDR3 nucleotides read TGTGCCAGCTCGCCCCCGGGAGGCGGAGAGACCCAGTACTTC. Protein: CASSPPGGGETQYF.

The chain recombines TRBV5-6 with TRBJ2-2; the D call may be TRBD1 or TRBD2 (6 bases each). V gave up 1 base and J gave up 5 bases, with 15 bases separating them. Germline CDR1 SGHDT, CDR2 YYEEEE. The CDR3 spans 16 residues. This chain's CDR3 is CASSLFGGAGTGELFF. In nucleotides, the CDR3 is TGTGCCAGCAGCTTGTTCGGGGGCGCGGGAACCGGGGAGCTGTTTTTT.

This sequence joins TRBV7-9 and TRBJ1-2, with TRBD1 identical over 7 bases. Germline-derived CDR1 and CDR2 are SEHNR and FQNEAQ (reference sequence). The CDR3 contains 14 residues. Losses at the gene ends were 4 bases for V and 3 bases for J; bases not matched to a gene: 5. The CDR3 loop reads CASSWAGGDYGYTF. In DNA form, the CDR3 reads TGTGCCAGCAGCTGGGCAGGGGGTGACTATGGCTACACCTTC.

The genes are TRBV4-3 and TRBJ2-5; perhaps TRBD2 as D (6 bases). With 4 bases removed from V and 5 bases from J, the gap between germline ends came to 14 bases. The CDR3 consists of 14 residues. CDR1 LGHNA and CDR2 YSLEER come from the germline V gene. CDR3 in DNA: TGCGCCAGCAGCCCCGGACTACCCCCGGAGACCCAGTACTTC. It encodes CASSPGLPPETQYF.

V usage is TRBV18 and J usage is TRBJ2-5, with 10 nucleotides matching TRBD2. From germline, CDR1 is KGHSH and CDR2 LQKENI. This CDR3 is 15 amino acids long. V lost 2 bases to trimming and J lost 5 bases; unmatched junction nucleotides: 5. This CDR3 reads CASSPSAGGEETQYF. The CDR3 DNA follows: TGTGCCAGCTCACCATCAGCGGGAGGGGAGGAGACCCAGTACTTC.

The J gene is TRBJ1-1, the V gene TRBV19, with D tentatively TRBD1 (6 bases). Germline V gene lookup returns CDR1 LNHDA and CDR2 SQIVND (reference sequence). The CDR3 is 13 amino acids. V lost 11 bases and J 0 bases, leaving 13 bases between the germline ends. The CDR3 protein is CAAAGAMNTEAFF. DNA for the CDR3: TGTGCCGCAGCAGGGGCTATGAACACTGAAGCTTTCTTT.

The chain is built from TRBV7-9 and TRBJ2-4, with TRBD1 as a possible D gene (6 bases). The V end was cut by 1 base, the J end by 5 bases, with 9 bases between. Per the germline V gene, CDR1 is SEHNR and CDR2 is FQNEAQ (reference sequence). The CDR3 sequence is 14 residues long. The CDR3 sequence: CASSLDEGENIQYF. CDR3 bases: TGTGCCAGCAGCTTAGACGAGGGGGAAAACATTCAGTACTTC.

The chain recombines TRBV30 with TRBJ2-5, with D possibly being TRBD2 (5 bases). The CDR3 is made up of 13 amino acids. V dropped 6 bases and J dropped 2 bases, with 13 bases sitting between them. CDR1 GTSNPN and CDR2 SVGIG come from the germline V gene (reference sequence). CDR3 amino acids: CACTGRTQETQYF. The CDR3 region has the DNA TGTGCCTGCACGGGTAGGACTCAAGAGACCCAGTACTTC.

This clone was seen a single time. This chain joins TRBV19 and TRBJ2-7; D unclear. The germline CDR1 and CDR2 sequences are LNHDA and SQIVND (reference sequence). V lost 3 bases, J lost 2 bases, and 17 bases lay in between. The CDR3 runs to 16 residues. In DNA form, the CDR3 reads TGTGCCAGTAGTATTAGGCGAGTCGAGATCCCCTACGAGCAGTACTTC. Residues: CASSIRRVEIPYEQYF.

This sequence joins TRBV18 and TRBJ2-7, with 11 bases fitting TRBD2. With V trimmed by 5 bases and J by 7 bases, 7 bases remained unmatched. Germline CDR1 is KGHSH and CDR2 is LQKENI. The CDR3 extends over 14 amino acids. The CDR3 here is CASSGTSGSDEQYF. CDR3 in DNA: TGTGCCAGCTCAGGCACTAGCGGGAGTGATGAGCAGTACTTC.

The chain recombines TRBV4-2 with TRBJ2-5; no firm D call. The CDR3 contains 15 residues. The germline V gene has CDR1 LGHNA and CDR2 YNFKEQ. Between the trimmed V and J ends, which lost 4 bases and 3 bases, there was a span of 15 bases. CDR3 nucleotide sequence: TGTGCCAGCAGCCCCTCCCCCGGCTACGAAGAGACCCAGTACTTC. Protein sequence: CASSPSPGYEETQYF.

J is TRBJ1-5 and V is TRBV19; 7 positions match TRBD1. The V gene's germline CDR1 is LNHDA and CDR2 SQIVND (reference sequence). Trimming cost V 0 bases and J 9 bases; bases outside gene matches: 8. The CDR3 extends over 15 amino acids. DNA of the CDR3: TGTGCCAGTAGTATAGAGGGGGTGGGACAGAGGCCCCAGCATTTT. This gives the protein CASSIEGVGQRPQHF.

This clone has a handful of counts. V is TRBV10-3 and J is TRBJ1-6, with D possibly matching TRBD1 (5 bases). Germline CDR1 reads ENHRY; CDR2 reads SYGVKD. V was trimmed by 0 bases and J by 8 bases, leaving 11 bases between them. This CDR3 spans 15 amino acids. The CDR3 reads CAISESGGTYSPLHF. CDR3 coding DNA: TGTGCCATCAGTGAGTCGGGGGGGACCTATTCACCCCTCCACTTT.

The rearrangement uses TRBV7-2 and TRBJ2-1; 11 bases map to TRBD2. This CDR3 has 16 amino acids. The V gene end was trimmed by 3 bases and the J gene end by 10 bases; junction bases not matched to a gene: 11. Germline V gene data show CDR1 as SGHTA and CDR2 as FQGNSA. CDR3 sequence reads: CASSFGALAGGGEQFF. CDR3 nucleotide sequence: TGTGCCAGCAGCTTCGGGGCTCTAGCGGGAGGAGGGGAGCAGTTCTTC.

V gene TRBV4-1 combines with J gene TRBJ2-7, with D possibly TRBD1 on 6 matching bases. Germline V gene data show CDR1 as MGHRA and CDR2 as YSYEKL. This CDR3 is 14 amino acids long. V was trimmed by 3 bases and J by 5 bases, leaving 14 bases between them. The CDR3 protein is CASSQHPQGDEQYF. In DNA form, the CDR3 reads TGCGCCAGCAGCCAGCACCCACAGGGAGACGAGCAGTACTTC.

The chain is built from TRBV19 and TRBJ2-7; 7 bases align to TRBD2. This CDR3 has 15 amino acids. Losses at the gene ends were 3 bases for V and 0 bases for J; bases not matched to a gene: 5. Germline values: CDR1 LNHDA, CDR2 SQIVND (reference sequence). The CDR3 bases are TGTGCCAGTAGTATTGTCCGGGGGGTCTCCTACGAGCAGTACTTC. It is translated as CASSIVRGVSYEQYF.

The V and J genes are TRBV10-2 and TRBJ1-3; D is uncertain. Per germline, CDR1 WSHSY and CDR2 SAAADI. V was pared by 4 bases and J by 0 bases, with 10 bases between. This CDR3 comprises 15 residues. CDR3 amino acids: CASSGPSLSGNTIYF. In DNA, the CDR3 is TGCGCCAGCAGTGGGCCTTCCCTCTCTGGAAACACCATATATTTT.

The chain has TRBV28 and TRBJ2-7; D assignment may be TRBD1 or TRBD2 (6 bases each). The CDR3 has 14 amino acids. The V gene's germline CDR1 is MDHEN and CDR2 SYDVKM. Trimming pared 5 bases from V and 4 bases from J, leaving 15 bases between. CDR3 sequence (DNA): TGTGCCAGCAGTCCCCCCCAGGGGAGGTACGAGCAGTACTTC. Translation: CASSPPQGRYEQYF.

This clone was detected only once. This rearrangement joins TRBV9 to TRBJ1-5; D is ambiguous. This CDR3 is 14 amino acids long. Germline CDR1 SGDLS, CDR2 YYNGEE. Trimming took 0 bases from V and 5 from J, leaving 9 bases between them. In DNA form, the CDR3 reads TGTGCCAGCAGCGTAGCAGGTTCGGATCAGCCCCAGCATTTT. Residues: CASSVAGSDQPQHF.

This clone was picked up a small number of times. The chain recombines TRBV6-6 with TRBJ2-7, with TRBD2 identical over 10 bases. Trimming took 5 bases from V and 5 from J; bases not matched to a gene: 9. CDR1 and CDR2 from the germline V gene are MNHNY and SVGAGI (reference sequence). This CDR3 is built from 15 residues. The CDR3: CASSTLAGEIHEQYF. CDR3 bases: TGTGCCAGCAGTACCCTAGCGGGAGAAATCCACGAGCAGTACTTC.

The rearrangement joins TRBV9 to TRBJ2-5, with TRBD2 matching 12 bases. The CDR3 runs 15 residues. CDR1 SGDLS and CDR2 YYNGEE come from the germline V gene. J was trimmed by 5 bases and V by 4 bases; bases with no gene match: 6. The CDR3 nucleotides read TGTGCCAGCAGCTCGTCTAGCGGGAGGGAGGAGACCCAGTACTTC. Amino acids: CASSSSSGREETQYF.